This TCR beta chain emerged from a study of siplizumab effects on memory and regulatory T cells. Trimming took 0 bases from V and 0 from J; bases not matched to a gene: 7. Germline assignment: CDR1 MNHEY and CDR2 SMNVEV (reference sequence). The CDR3 contains 17 residues. Per sample, some 93,000 TCR templates were assayed. Here immunoSEQ multiplex PCR was the method, and the copy in TCRdb shows in-frame clones only, minus some. The profile shows over 70,000 clones, 85% to 95% of them singletons. The sequence derives from a human donor in good health. What was sequenced was CD8+ T cells sorted from blood. The chain links TRBV27 to TRBJ2-7; TRBD1 matches at 8 bases. The CDR3 loop reads CASSLSRGQVISYEQYF. The DNA of the CDR3 is TGTGCCAGCAGTTTATCGCGGGGACAGGTCATCTCCTACGAGCAGTACTTC.